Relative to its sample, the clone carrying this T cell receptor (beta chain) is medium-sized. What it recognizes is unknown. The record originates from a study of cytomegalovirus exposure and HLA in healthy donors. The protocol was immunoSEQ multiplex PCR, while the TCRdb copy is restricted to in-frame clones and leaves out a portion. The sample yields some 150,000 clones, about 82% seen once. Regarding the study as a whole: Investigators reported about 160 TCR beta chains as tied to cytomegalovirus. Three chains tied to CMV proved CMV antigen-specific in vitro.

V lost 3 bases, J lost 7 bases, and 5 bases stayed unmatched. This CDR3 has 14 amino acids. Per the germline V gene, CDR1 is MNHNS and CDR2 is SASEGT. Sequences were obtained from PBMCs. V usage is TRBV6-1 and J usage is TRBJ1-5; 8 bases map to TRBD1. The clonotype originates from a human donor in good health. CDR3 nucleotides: TGTGCCAGCAGTGACTCGACAGGGGCCCAGCCCCAGCATTTT. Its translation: CASSDSTGAQPQHF.